The next 13 T cell receptor beta chains were all read from a single sample in a study of T cell clones after liver transplantation. Some clones are missing from TCRdb's copy, which holds only in-frame ones; the method was immunoSEQ multiplex PCR. This sample has over 60,000 clones, with 80% found just once. The sample here was CD4+ T cells from blood, taken before liver transplant. The receptors come from a human donor who received a liver transplant.

This clone was picked up one time. The chain is built from TRBV29-1 and TRBJ2-7; a weak D match, TRBD1 (5 bases). The CDR3 loop spans 13 amino acids. Germline loops: CDR1 SQVTM, CDR2 ANQGSEA. V was clipped by 4 bases and J by 1 base, with 11 bases between them. The CDR3 is CSVAGFRSYEQYF. DNA for the CDR3: TGCAGCGTTGCAGGGTTTCGATCCTACGAGCAGTACTTC.

This clone was recorded only once. CDR3 loop: CASSLGSGNREQYF. The CDR3 nucleotides are TGTGCCAGCAGCTTGGGGTCGGGGAACCGCGAGCAGTACTTC. The chain is built from TRBV5-4 and TRBJ2-7; weak D call: TRBD2 (5 bases). The V gene lost 0 bases and the J gene lost 6 bases, with 13 bases spanning the gap. The CDR3 contains 14 residues. Germline V gene data show CDR1 as SGHNT and CDR2 as YYREEE (reference sequence). Filled out from reference TRBV5-4 and TRBJ2-7, the complete variable domain reads ETGVTQSPTHLIKTRGQQVTLRCSSQSGHNTVSWYQQALGQGPQFIFQYYREEENGRGNFPPRFSGLQFPNYSSELNVNALELDDSALYLCASSLGSGNREQYFGPGTRLTVT.

The chain carries TRBV27 and TRBJ1-3; 7 bases are a match to TRBD1. CDR1 and CDR2 from the germline V gene are MNHEY and SMNVEV (reference sequence). The CDR3 sequence is 15 residues long. J was trimmed by 4 bases and V by 5 bases; bases with no gene match: 8. Here the CDR3 reads CASSPTRGGGNTIYF. CDR3 nucleotides: TGTGCCAGCAGTCCGACCAGGGGGGGAGGAAACACCATATATTTT.

The J gene is TRBJ1-2, the V gene TRBV7-8; a possible D gene is TRBD1 (5 bases). The V gene's germline CDR1 is SGHVS and CDR2 FQNEAQ. The CDR3 has 13 amino acids. Trimming shortened V by 4 bases and J by 6 bases, and 12 bases separated the two germline ends. The CDR3: CASSSYRNDGYTF. The CDR3 DNA sequence: TGTGCCAGCAGCTCGTACAGGAATGATGGCTACACCTTC. Filled out from reference TRBV7-8 and TRBJ1-2, the complete variable domain reads GAGVSQSPRYKVAKRGQDVALRCDPISGHVSLFWYQQALGQGPEFLTYFQNEAQLDKSGLPSDRFFAERPEGSVSTLKIQRTQQEDSAVYLCASSSYRNDGYTFGSGTRLTVV.

The chain combines TRBV7-6 with TRBJ2-4; 9 bases fit TRBD2. Germline V gives CDR1 SGHVS, CDR2 FNYEAQ. The CDR3 totals 18 residues. Trimming at V came to 1 base and at J to 3 bases, leaving 10 bases not matched to a gene. The CDR3 spells CASSLGRGRAHDKNIQYF. The CDR3 DNA sequence: TGTGCCAGCAGCTTAGGACGCGGGAGGGCCCATGACAAAAACATTCAGTACTTC.

This chain connects TRBV19 to TRBJ2-2, with TRBD2 matching 8 bases. With 5 bases clipped from V and 5 bases from J, the junction kept 16 bases outside the gene matches. From germline, CDR1 is LNHDA and CDR2 SQIVND (reference sequence). The CDR3 is 18 amino acids. For the CDR3, the DNA is TGTGCCAGTAGTTCCCCGCGGGGGGCAGGGTCGAGTACCGGGGAGCTGTTTTTT. Its protein is CASSSPRGAGSSTGELFF.

The genes are TRBV5-1 and TRBJ2-5, with 9 bases aligning to TRBD2. This CDR3 has 15 amino acids. J gave up 2 bases and V 1 base, and 3 bases lay outside the gene matches. CDR1 SGHRS and CDR2 YFSETQ come from the germline V gene. CDR3: CASSLLAGVQETQYF. The CDR3 DNA is TGCGCCAGCAGCTTGTTAGCGGGAGTGCAAGAGACCCAGTACTTC.

The V gene is TRBV4-3, the J gene TRBJ1-2; D may be TRBD1 (5 bases). V gave up 0 bases and J gave up 5 bases, with 16 bases separating them. Per the germline V gene, CDR1 is LGHNA and CDR2 is YSLEER. The CDR3 consists of 16 residues. The CDR3 reads CASSQERGESRYGYTF. The CDR3 DNA sequence: TGCGCCAGCAGCCAAGAGAGGGGAGAATCGCGGTATGGCTACACCTTC.

The V gene is TRBV9, the J gene TRBJ1-1; perhaps TRBD1 as D (5 bases). The CDR3 loop spans 15 amino acids. CDR1 and CDR2 from the germline V gene are SGDLS and YYNGEE. V gave up 4 bases and J gave up 1 base, with 14 bases separating them. The CDR3 DNA is TGTGCCAGCAGCAGGGAGGGGCGTCGGAACACTGAAGCTTTCTTT. It encodes CASSREGRRNTEAFF.

The rearrangement uses TRBV29-1 and TRBJ2-3; no clear D gene. This CDR3 spans 13 amino acids. The ends were cut back, 0 bases at V and 0 bases at J, with 4 bases in the middle. CDR1 and CDR2 from the germline V gene are SQVTM and ANQGSEA. For the CDR3, the DNA is TGCAGCGTTGAAGAACGCAGCACAGATACGCAGTATTTT. It encodes CSVEERSTDTQYF.

The chain combines TRBV7-2 with TRBJ2-2; D is unresolved. Germline V gene lookup returns CDR1 SGHTA and CDR2 FQGNSA. With 4 bases removed from V and 4 bases from J, the gap between germline ends came to 4 bases. The CDR3 has 12 residues. The CDR3 protein is CASSWSTGELFF. CDR3 DNA sequence: TGTGCCAGCAGCTGGAGCACCGGGGAGCTGTTTTTT.

The gene calls are TRBV11-1 and TRBJ1-2; D might be TRBD1 (5 bases). This CDR3 has 14 residues. Trimming removed 5 bases at V and 3 bases at J, with 13 bases between. Germline CDR1 is SGHAT and CDR2 is FQDESV (reference sequence). The DNA of the CDR3 is TGTGCCAGCAGCGGACTTGGGACGGACTATGGCTACACCTTC. Translated: CASSGLGTDYGYTF.

This chain uses TRBV7-9 with TRBJ2-1; TRBD2 aligns across 11 bases. Losses at the gene ends were 7 bases for V and 4 bases for J; bases not matched to a gene: 9. The CDR3 consists of 16 residues. Germline assignment: CDR1 SEHNR and CDR2 FQNEAQ (reference sequence). CDR3 nucleotide sequence: TGTGCCAGCATCCCGCCGGGACTAGCGGCTTACAATGAGCAGTTCTTC. It encodes CASIPPGLAAYNEQFF. Based on the CDR3 plus reference TRBV7-9 and TRBJ2-1, the full variable domain is DTGVSQNPRHKITKRGQNVTFRCDPISEHNRLYWYRQTLGQGPEFLTYFQNEAQLEKSRLLSDRFSAERPKGSFSTLEIQRTEQGDSAMYLCASIPPGLAAYNEQFFGPGTRLTVL.